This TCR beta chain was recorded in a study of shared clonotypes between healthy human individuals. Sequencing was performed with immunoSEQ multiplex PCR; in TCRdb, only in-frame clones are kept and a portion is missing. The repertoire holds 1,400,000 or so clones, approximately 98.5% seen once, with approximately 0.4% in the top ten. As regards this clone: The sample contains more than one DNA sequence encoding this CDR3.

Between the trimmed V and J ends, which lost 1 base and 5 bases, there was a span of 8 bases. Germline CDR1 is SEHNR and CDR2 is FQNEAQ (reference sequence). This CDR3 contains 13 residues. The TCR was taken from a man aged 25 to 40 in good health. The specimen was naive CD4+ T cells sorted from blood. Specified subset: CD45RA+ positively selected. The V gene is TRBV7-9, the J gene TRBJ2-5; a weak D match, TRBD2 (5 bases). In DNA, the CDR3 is TGTGCCAGCAGCTTAGGAGGGCGGGAGACCCAGTACTTC. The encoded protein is CASSLGGRETQYF. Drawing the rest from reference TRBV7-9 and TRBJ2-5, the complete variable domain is DTGVSQNPRHKITKRGQNVTFRCDPISEHNRLYWYRQTLGQGPEFLTYFQNEAQLEKSRLLSDRFSAERPKGSFSTLEIQRTEQGDSAMYLCASSLGGRETQYFGPGTRLLVL.